What follows describes a single T cell receptor (beta chain). The data belong to a study of cytotoxic CD8 clonotypes in ibrutinib-treated CLL. On the study more broadly: The average sample held about 260,000 productive templates and approximately 93,000 productive rearrangements.

Clones were read by immunoSEQ multiplex PCR, and TCRdb kept only the in-frame ones, dropping some. The table has approximately 48,000 clones, roughly 53% seen once; the top ten hold approximately 32%. Trimming pared 1 base from V and 9 bases from J, leaving 10 bases between. CDR1 and CDR2 from the germline V gene are KGHSH and LQKENI. There are 13 residues in the CDR3. The chain carries TRBV18 and TRBJ2-1, with D possibly TRBD1 on 6 matching bases. The sample consisted of PBMCs, taken after 12 months of ibrutinib treatment. The clonotype originates from a human donor with chronic lymphocytic leukemia. The CDR3 sequence: CASSPRGLGEQFF. The CDR3 nucleotides are TGTGCCAGCTCACCACGGGGGCTCGGTGAGCAGTTCTTC. The full variable domain, in which reference TRBV18 and TRBJ2-1 provide the parts outside the CDR3, is NAGVMQNPRHLVRRRGQEARLRCSPMKGHSHVYWYRQLPEEGLKFMVYLQKENIIDESGMPKERFSAEFPKEGPSILRIQQVVRGDSAAYFCASSPRGLGEQFFGPGTRLTVL.